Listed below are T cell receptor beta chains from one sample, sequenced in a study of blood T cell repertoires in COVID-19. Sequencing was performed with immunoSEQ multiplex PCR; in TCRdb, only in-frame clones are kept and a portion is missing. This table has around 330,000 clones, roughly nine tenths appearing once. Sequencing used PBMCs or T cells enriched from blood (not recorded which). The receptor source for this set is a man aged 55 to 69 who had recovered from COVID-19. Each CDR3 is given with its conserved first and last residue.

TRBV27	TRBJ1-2	CASRTGPRGYTF
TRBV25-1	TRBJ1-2	CASSEGDRGRGYTF
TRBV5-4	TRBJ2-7	CASRGGSYEQYF
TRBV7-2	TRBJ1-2	CASSRTGANYGYTF
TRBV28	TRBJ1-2	CASNLAGHGYTF
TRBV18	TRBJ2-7	CASSRRPSGNSYEQYF
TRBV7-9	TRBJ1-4	CASSTTQGYNEKLFF
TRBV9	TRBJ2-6	CASSVGTGGDSGANVLTF
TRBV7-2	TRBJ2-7	CASKTSGTSYEQYF
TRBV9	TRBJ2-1	CASSIQPLAGGLSYNEQFF
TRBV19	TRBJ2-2	CASSPWGSGSPGELFF
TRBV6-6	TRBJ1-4	CASIGTGYEKLFF
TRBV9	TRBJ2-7	CASSVDPAGTYEQYF
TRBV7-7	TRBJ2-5	CASSLGAGGIQETQYF
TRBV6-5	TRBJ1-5	CASSYSRFNQPQHF
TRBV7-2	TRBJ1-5	CASSQTGVRSNQPQHF
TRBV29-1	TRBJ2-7	CSVARGRAFEQYF
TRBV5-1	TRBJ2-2	CASSTGQHTGELFF
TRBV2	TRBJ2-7	CASGGSSYEQYF
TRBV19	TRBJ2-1	CASSPQEYYNEQFF
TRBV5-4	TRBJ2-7	CASSTRTTYEQYF
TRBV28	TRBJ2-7	CASRTTSGSRYEQYF
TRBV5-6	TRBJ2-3	CASSSRDGGGDTQYF
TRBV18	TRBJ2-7	CASSPGLVNEQYF
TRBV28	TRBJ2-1	CASSSSLRTQFF
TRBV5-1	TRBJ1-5	CASRKITGAEPQHF
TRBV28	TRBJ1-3	CASSLYAPRAGNTIYF
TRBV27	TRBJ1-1	CASSFRSEAFF
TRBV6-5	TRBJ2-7	CASSYSRAGIYEQYF
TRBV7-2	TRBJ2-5	CASSLGGAGETQYF
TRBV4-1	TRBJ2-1	CASSQDEVLFSGSVSYNEQFF
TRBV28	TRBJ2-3	CASSLTSVSVQDTQYF
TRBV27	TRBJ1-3	CASRSTGNSGNTIYF
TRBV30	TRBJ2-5	CAWSANGRLAGIYQETQYF
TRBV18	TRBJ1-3	CASSPRDRVGTIYF
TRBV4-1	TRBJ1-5	CASSSTYGPVTVQPQHF
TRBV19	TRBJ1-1	CASSLSGGNTEAFF
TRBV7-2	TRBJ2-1	CASSLGLAMNEQFF
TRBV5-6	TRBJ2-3	CASSWMGQLTDTQYF
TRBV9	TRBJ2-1	CASTKLGTSGYNEQFF